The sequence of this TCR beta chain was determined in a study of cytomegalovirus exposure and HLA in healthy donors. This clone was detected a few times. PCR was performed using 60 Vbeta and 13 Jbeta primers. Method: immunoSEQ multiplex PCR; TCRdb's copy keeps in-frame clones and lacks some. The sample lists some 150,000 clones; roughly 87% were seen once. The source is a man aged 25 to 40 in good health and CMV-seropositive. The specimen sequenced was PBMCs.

In DNA, the CDR3 is TGTGCCAGCAGCTTTTTCGGGACAGCAATATATTTT. Amino acids: CASSFFGTAIYF. The chain links TRBV5-6 to TRBJ1-3; 7 positions match TRBD1. Germline V gene sequence: CDR1 SGHDT, CDR2 YYEEEE. V lost 2 bases to trimming and J lost 13 bases; unmatched junction nucleotides: 6. CDR3 length equals 12 residues.